The next 32 T cell receptor beta chains were all read from a single sample in a study of persistence of HIV-infected CD4 T cells. These receptors are not linked to any known antigen. Sequencing used immunoSEQ version 4 in survey mode. The repertoire was sequenced with immunoSEQ multiplex PCR; TCRdb's copy has only in-frame clones and lacks some. This sample has about 64,000 clones; about 81% occur once, and the top ten carry about 1.8%. Cells were stimulated with overlapping HIV-1 Gag 15-mer peptides. Memory cells lacking CD40L and CD69 with high CD45RO were sorted. Specimen: CD4+ T cells sorted from PBMCs after roughly 18-hour stimulation, collected from a patient who received antiretroviral therapy. The receptors were gathered from an adult man with HIV who was CMV-seropositive.

The chain combines TRBV2 with TRBJ2-7; D may be TRBD1 or TRBD2 (5 bases each). Germline V CDR1 and CDR2: SNHLY, FYNNEI. The CDR3 is 14 residues long. V lost 7 bases and J 0 bases, leaving 13 bases between the germline ends. CDR3 region: CASNWDGSSYEQYF. DNA of the CDR3: TGTGCCAGCAACTGGGACGGATCCTCCTACGAGCAGTACTTC.

This clone was observed a single time. The rearrangement links TRBV28 to TRBJ1-6, with D possibly TRBD1 on 6 matching bases. V was cut by 6 bases and J by 6 bases, with 15 bases left in between. CDR1 and CDR2 (germline): MDHEN, SYDVKM. This CDR3 region has 15 residues. The chain's CDR3 is CASRQSGGPNSPLHF. CDR3 in DNA: TGTGCCAGCAGGCAGAGTGGGGGGCCTAATTCACCCCTCCACTTT.

The chain couples TRBV28 to TRBJ1-5; 7 nucleotides align to TRBD1. V lost 3 bases, J lost 2 bases, and 7 bases stayed unmatched. Germline CDR1 and CDR2: MDHEN and SYDVKM. The CDR3 contains 16 residues. CDR3 protein: CASSFFRGPGNQPQHF. The DNA of the CDR3 is TGTGCCAGCAGTTTTTTTAGGGGGCCTGGCAATCAGCCCCAGCATTTT.

The V and J genes are TRBV23-1 and TRBJ1-6, with 8 nucleotides matching TRBD1. TRBV23-1 is an ORF, and what it does is uncertain. The CDR3 totals 18 residues. V gave up 8 bases and J gave up 0 bases; unmatched junction bases: 12. The CDR3 loop is CASPSGTGYLSYNSPLHF. Written as DNA, the CDR3 is TGCGCCAGCCCTTCCGGGACAGGCTACCTCTCCTATAATTCACCCCTCCACTTT.

The chain couples TRBV6-6 to TRBJ2-1; D may correspond to TRBD1 or TRBD2 (5 bases each). This CDR3 contains 13 residues. Germline lookup yields CDR1 MNHNY and CDR2 SVGAGI (reference sequence). CDR3 loop: CTTTPGPYNEQFF. The CDR3 DNA reads TGTACGACGACACCGGGACCCTACAATGAGCAGTTCTTC.

The chain recombines TRBV19 with TRBJ1-5; possibly TRBD1 for D (5 bases). V lost 6 bases, J lost 3 bases, and 15 bases lay in between. CDR3 length: 15 amino acids. Looked up from germline, CDR1 is LNHDA and CDR2 is SQIVND (reference sequence). The CDR3 bases are TGTGCCAGTAGCCGATGGGGGGTAAACAATCAGCCCCAGCATTTT. Protein product: CASSRWGVNNQPQHF.

The chain uses TRBV3-1 (or the pseudogene TRBV3-2) and TRBJ1-2, with D unclear. The CDR3 covers 15 residues. Germline V lookup: CDR1 LGHDT, CDR2 YNNKEL (reference sequence). V shed 3 bases and J shed 2 bases, with 13 bases lying between them. DNA for the CDR3: TGTGCCAGCAGCCAGGATGGGCCGTGGAACTATGGCTACACCTTC. Its translation is CASSQDGPWNYGYTF.

V is TRBV28 and J is TRBJ2-6; D unclear. Deletions cut 5 bases from V and 0 bases from J, with 8 bases between. Per germline, CDR1 MDHEN and CDR2 SYDVKM. The length of the CDR3 is 15 residues. CDR3 bases: TGTGCCAGCAGTACCCCGAGCTCTGGGGCCAACGTCCTGACTTTC. Its protein product is CASSTPSSGANVLTF.

The chain couples TRBV6-1 to TRBJ2-3; 9 bases fit TRBD2. This CDR3 is 17 amino acids long. After removal of 4 bases from V and 2 bases from J, the junction contained 10 bases not matched to a gene. The V gene's germline CDR1 is MNHNS and CDR2 SASEGT. The CDR3 is CASSVQVAGASTDTQYF. In DNA form, the CDR3 reads TGTGCCAGCAGTGTACAAGTAGCGGGGGCCTCCACAGATACGCAGTATTTT.

This rearrangement joins TRBV2 to TRBJ1-4; 10 bases align to TRBD1. The CDR3 has 15 amino acids. Germline loops: CDR1 SNHLY, CDR2 FYNNEI. The V segment lost 6 bases and the J segment 4 bases; nucleotides outside the gene matches: 5. In DNA, the CDR3 is TGTGCCAGCAGAACGGACAGGGGGAATAATGAAAAACTGTTTTTT. This encodes CASRTDRGNNEKLFF.

CDR3 coding DNA: TGTGCCAGCAGCCTCAGGGGCGGGGGTAGCTCCTACGAGCAGTACTTC. Protein sequence: CASSLRGGGSSYEQYF. This chain uses TRBV3-1 (or the pseudogene TRBV3-2) with TRBJ2-7; maybe TRBD2 (7 bases). This CDR3 comprises 16 residues. V lost 4 bases, J lost 0 bases, and 16 bases lay in between. Germline V gene sequence: CDR1 LGHDT, CDR2 YNNKEL (reference sequence).

The V call is TRBV7-2, the J call TRBJ1-5; the D is unclear. Germline assignment: CDR1 SGHTA and CDR2 FQGNSA. Between the trimmed V and J ends, which lost 2 bases and 4 bases, there was a span of 6 bases. The CDR3 runs 13 residues. CDR3 region: CASSLQWNQPQHF. CDR3 DNA sequence: TGTGCCAGCAGCTTACAATGGAATCAGCCCCAGCATTTT.

V is TRBV24-1 and J is TRBJ2-2; D unresolved. This CDR3 is built from 15 residues. CDR1 and CDR2 from the germline V gene are KGHDR and SFDVKD. Trimming pared 7 bases from V and 1 base from J, leaving 12 bases between. The CDR3 DNA reads as TGTGCCACCAGGCCCACGACTTTGAACACCGGGGAGCTGTTTTTT. This encodes CATRPTTLNTGELFF.

The chain carries TRBV3-1 (or the pseudogene TRBV3-2) and TRBJ2-2; D assignment may be TRBD1 or TRBD2 (5 bases each). This CDR3 has 17 amino acids. V was shortened by 4 bases and J by 0 bases, with 15 bases between the two germline ends. CDR1 and CDR2 from the germline V gene are LGHDT and YNNKEL (reference sequence). CDR3 in amino acids: CASSRHGTRSNTGELFF. In DNA, the CDR3 is TGTGCCAGCAGCCGGCATGGGACGAGATCGAACACCGGGGAGCTGTTTTTT.

This CDR3 is CASSMTGGLSQAFF. The CDR3 DNA reads as TGTGCCAGTAGTATGACAGGAGGTCTGAGTCAAGCTTTCTTT. This sequence joins TRBV19 and TRBJ1-1; possible D gene TRBD1, 6 bases. Trimming pared 3 bases from V and 9 bases from J, leaving 17 bases between. Per germline, CDR1 LNHDA and CDR2 SQIVND (reference sequence). The CDR3 totals 14 residues.

V gene TRBV3-1 (or the pseudogene TRBV3-2) combines with J gene TRBJ2-7; a possible D gene is TRBD1 (7 bases). V lost 2 bases and J lost 3, with 23 bases in between. This CDR3 comprises 18 residues. Germline V gives CDR1 LGHDT, CDR2 YNNKEL (reference sequence). The DNA of the CDR3 is TGTGCCAGCAGCCAACTACCCCCAACGACAGGGAGGAACTACGAGCAGTACTTC. Protein product: CASSQLPPTTGRNYEQYF.

This chain connects TRBV5-8 to TRBJ2-3; D uncertain. Germline lookup yields CDR1 SGHTS and CDR2 YDEGEE. V was shortened by 1 base and J by 3 bases, with 6 bases between the two germline ends. This CDR3 spans 13 amino acids. CDR3 coding DNA: TGTGCCAGCAGCTTGCAAGGGACAGATACGCAGTATTTT. Residues: CASSLQGTDTQYF.

The gene calls are TRBV5-1 and TRBJ2-1; 9 positions agree with TRBD1. Trimming at V came to 4 bases and at J to 5 bases, leaving 10 bases not matched to a gene. The CDR3 has 16 residues. Germline V gene lookup returns CDR1 SGHRS and CDR2 YFSETQ. CDR3 sequence reads: CASSLLSGQGNNEQFF. CDR3 nucleotides: TGCGCCAGCAGCCTCCTCTCGGGACAGGGAAACAATGAGCAGTTCTTC.

The chain links TRBV19 to TRBJ1-1; unclear D gene. Trimming stripped 8 bases from V and 2 bases from J, with 15 bases between. CDR1 and CDR2 from the germline V gene are LNHDA and SQIVND (reference sequence). The CDR3 sequence is 14 residues long. In DNA, the CDR3 is TGTGCCAGTCAAACAAACAGCCCCAACACTGAAGCTTTCTTT. This gives the protein CASQTNSPNTEAFF.

This clone was observed once. The J gene is TRBJ1-2, the V gene TRBV15; no clear D. The germline gives CDR1 LNHNV, CDR2 YYDKDF (reference sequence). Trimming cost V 2 bases and J 6 bases, with 10 bases left between them. This CDR3 region has 13 residues. As DNA, the CDR3 is TGTGCCACCAGCAGACGGGGAATAGATGGCTACACCTTC. Translating gives CATSRRGIDGYTF.

V and J are TRBV15 and TRBJ1-4; the D is unclear. Germline V lookup: CDR1 LNHNV, CDR2 YYDKDF (reference sequence). The CDR3 has 16 amino acids. Trimming left V 4 bases short and J 0 bases short, with 12 bases between. The CDR3 reads CATSIQSPATNEKLFF. CDR3 nucleotide sequence: TGTGCCACCAGCATACAATCCCCTGCAACTAATGAAAAACTGTTTTTT.

The chain couples TRBV2 to TRBJ1-6; D gene uncertain. Between the trimmed V and J ends, which lost 3 bases and 9 bases, there was a span of 6 bases. From germline, CDR1 is SNHLY and CDR2 FYNNEI. The CDR3 runs to 12 residues. This CDR3 is CASSEGSSPLHF. The DNA of the CDR3 is TGTGCCAGCAGTGAGGGGAGTTCACCCCTCCACTTT.

The chain combines TRBV21-1 with TRBJ1-2; the D call TRBD1 from the table was never checked on the DNA. TRBV21-1 is classified as a pseudogene. This CDR3 has 14 amino acids. The CDR3 loop is CASSWGTGESGYTF. Here the CDR3 DNA reads TGTGCCAGCAGTTGGGGGACAGGGGAAAGTGGCTACACCTTC.

The chain uses TRBV6-5 and TRBJ2-2; 7 nucleotides agree with TRBD2. CDR1 and CDR2 from the germline V gene are MNHEY and SVGAGI. The CDR3 totals 14 residues. V lost 4 bases, J lost 4 bases, and 3 bases stayed unmatched. The DNA for the CDR3 is TGTGCCAGCAGTTTGGGGGGGGGCACCGGGGAGCTGTTTTTT. Protein sequence: CASSLGGGTGELFF.

Only a few counts were recorded for this clone. This chain joins TRBV5-1 and TRBJ1-1; D might be TRBD1 (6 bases). Deletions cut 3 bases from V and 11 bases from J, with 14 bases between. This CDR3 comprises 12 residues. Germline V gene sequence: CDR1 SGHRS, CDR2 YFSETQ. The CDR3 coding sequence is TGCGCCAGCAGCTCCACAGGGAACGGCGCTTTCTTT. It translates to CASSSTGNGAFF.

The rearrangement joins TRBV27 to TRBJ2-1; D call uncertain. CDR1 is MNHEY and CDR2 is SMNVEV in the germline V gene (reference sequence). This CDR3 comprises 15 residues. V gave up 6 bases and J gave up 4 bases, with 16 bases separating them. The CDR3 region is CASRPIDRLYNEQFF. The CDR3 DNA follows: TGTGCCAGCAGGCCAATAGATCGATTATACAATGAGCAGTTCTTC.

The V and J genes are TRBV20-1 and TRBJ1-4; TRBD1 agrees at 7 bases. Trimming at V came to 3 bases and at J to 6 bases, leaving 4 bases not matched to a gene. The CDR3 runs to 13 residues. Germline loops: CDR1 DFQATT, CDR2 SNEGSKA (reference sequence). This chain's CDR3 is CSASHRGDEKLFF. For the CDR3, the DNA is TGCAGTGCTAGTCACAGGGGAGATGAAAAACTGTTTTTT.

J is TRBJ2-3 and V is TRBV6-5; TRBD1 is a possible D gene (6 bases). There are 15 residues in the CDR3. V lost 5 bases to trimming and J lost 2 bases, with 14 bases between them. Germline V gene data show CDR1 as MNHEY and CDR2 as SVGAGI. CDR3 residues: CASSRQASNTDTQYF. As DNA, the CDR3 is TGTGCCAGCAGTCGACAGGCCTCCAACACAGATACGCAGTATTTT.

The chain couples TRBV6-5 to TRBJ1-4; 8 nucleotides match TRBD1. Germline V gene data show CDR1 as MNHEY and CDR2 as SVGAGI. This CDR3 is built from 14 residues. J was trimmed by 8 bases and V by 4 bases; bases with no gene match: 6. Written as DNA, the CDR3 is TGTGCCAGCAGTTCTGGACAGGGTAGGGAAAAACTGTTTTTT. Translating gives CASSSGQGREKLFF.

This clone has a handful of counts. The rearrangement joins TRBV7-9 to TRBJ2-7, with 11 bases aligning to TRBD1. The CDR3 has 14 residues. In germline, CDR1 is SEHNR, CDR2 FQNEAQ (reference sequence). Unmatched junction bases numbered 4, after V lost 5 bases and J lost 4 bases. The CDR3 nucleotides are TGTGCCAGCAGCCCAGGGACAGGGGGGTACGAGCAGTACTTC. The encoded protein is CASSPGTGGYEQYF.

This clone was observed once. This chain connects TRBV11-3 to TRBJ2-7; tentative D call: TRBD2 (6 bases). The CDR3 loop spans 14 amino acids. Germline lookup yields CDR1 SGHNT and CDR2 YENEEA. V was shortened by 1 base and J by 2 bases, with 9 bases between the two germline ends. The CDR3 here is CASSLGRGPYEQYF. The CDR3 DNA follows: TGTGCCAGCAGCTTAGGGAGGGGCCCCTACGAGCAGTACTTC. Complete variable domain (other parts from reference TRBV11-3 and TRBJ2-7): EAGVVQSPRYKIIEKKQPVAFWCNPISGHNTLYWYLQNLGQGPELLIRYENEEAVDDSQLPKDRFSAERLKGVDSTLKIQPAELGDSAVYLCASSLGRGPYEQYFGPGTRLTVT.

The rearrangement links TRBV2 to TRBJ2-2, with D unresolved. Per the germline V gene, CDR1 is SNHLY and CDR2 is FYNNEI. Trimming removed 5 bases at V and 3 bases at J, with 4 bases between. The CDR3 has 12 residues. CDR3 region: CASSQHTGELFF. CDR3 nucleotides: TGTGCCAGCAGTCAACACACCGGGGAGCTGTTTTTT. Full variable domain (outside the CDR3, taken from reference TRBV2 and TRBJ2-2): EPEVTQTPSHQVTQMGQEVILRCVPISNHLYFYWYRQILGQKVEFLVSFYNNEISEKSEIFDDQFSVERPDGSNFTLKIRSTKLEDSAMYFCASSQHTGELFFGEGSRLTVL.